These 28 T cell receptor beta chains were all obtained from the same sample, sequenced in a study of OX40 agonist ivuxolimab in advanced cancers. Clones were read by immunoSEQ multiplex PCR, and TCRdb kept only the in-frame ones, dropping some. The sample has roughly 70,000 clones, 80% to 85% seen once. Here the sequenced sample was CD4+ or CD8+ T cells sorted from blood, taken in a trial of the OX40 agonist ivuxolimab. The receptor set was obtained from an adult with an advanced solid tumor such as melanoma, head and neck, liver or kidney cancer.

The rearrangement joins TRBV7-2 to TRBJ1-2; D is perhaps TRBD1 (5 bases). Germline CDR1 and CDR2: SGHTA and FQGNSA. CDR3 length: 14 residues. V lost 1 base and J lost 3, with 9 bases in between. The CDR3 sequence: CASSLVRGDYGYTF. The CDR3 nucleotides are TGTGCCAGCAGCTTAGTGCGGGGGGACTATGGCTACACCTTC.

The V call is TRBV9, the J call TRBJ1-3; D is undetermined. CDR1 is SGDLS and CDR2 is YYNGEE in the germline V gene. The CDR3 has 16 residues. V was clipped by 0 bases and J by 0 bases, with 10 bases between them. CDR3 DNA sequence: TGTGCCAGCAGCGTAGGCTGGGTCAGCTCTGGAAACACCATATATTTT. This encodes CASSVGWVSSGNTIYF.

The CDR3 region is CASSLSGTGQETQYF. Here the CDR3 DNA reads TGTGCCAGCAGCTTAAGTGGGACAGGTCAAGAGACCCAGTACTTC. J is TRBJ2-5 and V is TRBV7-3; TRBD1 agrees at 8 bases. The CDR3 consists of 15 residues. Germline trimming cut 1 base from V and 2 bases from J; bases unmatched to any gene: 3. CDR1 and CDR2 (germline): SGHTA, FQGTGA.

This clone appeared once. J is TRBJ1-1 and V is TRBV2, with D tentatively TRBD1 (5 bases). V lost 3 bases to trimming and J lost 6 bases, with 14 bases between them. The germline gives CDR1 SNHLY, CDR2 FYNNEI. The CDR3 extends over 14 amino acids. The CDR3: CASSDPGLGAEAFF. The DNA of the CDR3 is TGTGCCAGCAGTGACCCAGGGTTGGGGGCTGAAGCTTTCTTT.

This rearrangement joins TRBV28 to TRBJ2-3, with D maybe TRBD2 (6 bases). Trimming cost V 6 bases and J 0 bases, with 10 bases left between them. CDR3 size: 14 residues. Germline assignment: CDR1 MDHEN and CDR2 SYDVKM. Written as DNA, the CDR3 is TGTGCCAGCAGAAAGCGGGCTAGCACAGATACGCAGTATTTT. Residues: CASRKRASTDTQYF.

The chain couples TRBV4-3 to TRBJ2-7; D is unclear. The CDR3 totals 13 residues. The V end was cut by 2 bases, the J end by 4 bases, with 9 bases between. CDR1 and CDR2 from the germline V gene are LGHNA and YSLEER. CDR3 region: CASSQSTQYEQYF. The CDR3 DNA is TGCGCCAGCAGCCAAAGTACACAATACGAGCAGTACTTC.

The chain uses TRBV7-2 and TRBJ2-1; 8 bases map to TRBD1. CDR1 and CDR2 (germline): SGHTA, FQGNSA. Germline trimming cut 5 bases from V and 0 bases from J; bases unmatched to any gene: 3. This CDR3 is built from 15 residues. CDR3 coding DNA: TGTGCCAGCAGCCCAGGGGGCGTCTCCTACAATGAGCAGTTCTTC. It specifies CASSPGGVSYNEQFF.

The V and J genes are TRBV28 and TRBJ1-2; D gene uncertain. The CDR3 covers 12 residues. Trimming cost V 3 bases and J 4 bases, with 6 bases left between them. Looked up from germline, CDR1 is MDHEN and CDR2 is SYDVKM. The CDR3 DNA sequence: TGTGCCAGCAGTTTCTTGACCTATGGCTACACCTTC. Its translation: CASSFLTYGYTF.

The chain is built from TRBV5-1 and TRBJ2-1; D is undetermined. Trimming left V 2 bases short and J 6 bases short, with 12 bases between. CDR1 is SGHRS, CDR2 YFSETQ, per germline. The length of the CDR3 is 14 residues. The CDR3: CASSFTAPGNEQFF. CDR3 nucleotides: TGCGCCAGCAGCTTCACCGCGCCGGGCAATGAGCAGTTCTTC.

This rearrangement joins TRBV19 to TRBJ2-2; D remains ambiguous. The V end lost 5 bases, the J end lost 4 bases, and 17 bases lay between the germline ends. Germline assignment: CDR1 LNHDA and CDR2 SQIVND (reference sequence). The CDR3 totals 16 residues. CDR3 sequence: CASSRTSTPLTGELFF. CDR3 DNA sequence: TGTGCCAGTAGTCGGACCTCGACCCCCCTCACCGGGGAGCTGTTTTTT.

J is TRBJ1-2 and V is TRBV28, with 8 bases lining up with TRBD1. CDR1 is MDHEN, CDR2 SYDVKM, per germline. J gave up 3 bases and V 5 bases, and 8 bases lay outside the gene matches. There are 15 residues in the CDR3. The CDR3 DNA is TGTGCCAGCAGTCGATCAGGGGGCGCGTACTATGGCTACACCTTC. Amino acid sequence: CASSRSGGAYYGYTF.

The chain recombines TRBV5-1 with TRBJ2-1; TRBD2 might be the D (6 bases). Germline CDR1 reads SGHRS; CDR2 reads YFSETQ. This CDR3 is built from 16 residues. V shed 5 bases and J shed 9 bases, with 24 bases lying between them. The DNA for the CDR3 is TGCGCCAGCAGAGACCCGGGACTCGGGGAGACTAGTGAGCAGTTCTTC. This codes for CASRDPGLGETSEQFF.

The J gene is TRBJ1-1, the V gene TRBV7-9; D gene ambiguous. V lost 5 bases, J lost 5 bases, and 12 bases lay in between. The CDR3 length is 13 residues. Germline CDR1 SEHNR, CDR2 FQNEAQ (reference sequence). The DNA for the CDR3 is TGTGCCAGCAGCCCAAGCTGGCAAACTGAAGCTTTCTTT. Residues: CASSPSWQTEAFF.

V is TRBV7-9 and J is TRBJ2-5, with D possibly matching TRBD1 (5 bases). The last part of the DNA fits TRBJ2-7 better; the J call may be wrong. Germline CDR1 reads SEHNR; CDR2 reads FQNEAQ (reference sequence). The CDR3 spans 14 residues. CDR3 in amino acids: CASRSPQQDYEQYF. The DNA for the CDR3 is TGTGCCAGCCGGAGCCCCCAACAGGACTACGAGCAGTACTTC.

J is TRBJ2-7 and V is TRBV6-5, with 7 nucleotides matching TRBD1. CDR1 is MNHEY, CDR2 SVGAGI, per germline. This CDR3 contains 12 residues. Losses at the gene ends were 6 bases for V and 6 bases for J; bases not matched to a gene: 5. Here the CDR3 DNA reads TGTGCCAGCAGAGACAGGGTTGGCGAGCAGTACGTC. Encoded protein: CASRDRVGEQYV.

The CDR3 DNA reads TGTGCCAGCGCGCTGGGGGGCGGTGGGACTGAAGCTTTCTTT. It yields the protein CASALGGGGTEAFF. This chain connects TRBV27 to TRBJ1-1, with D tentatively TRBD1 (6 bases). CDR3 length equals 14 residues. Germline-derived CDR1 and CDR2 are MNHEY and SMNVEV (reference sequence). V was cut by 8 bases and J by 5 bases, with 18 bases left in between.

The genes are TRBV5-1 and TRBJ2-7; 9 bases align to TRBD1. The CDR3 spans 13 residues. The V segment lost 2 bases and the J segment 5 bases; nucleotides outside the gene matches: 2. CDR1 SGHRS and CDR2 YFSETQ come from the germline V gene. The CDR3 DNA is TGCGCCAGCAGCTTAAGGACAGGGGACGAGCAGTACGTC. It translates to CASSLRTGDEQYV.

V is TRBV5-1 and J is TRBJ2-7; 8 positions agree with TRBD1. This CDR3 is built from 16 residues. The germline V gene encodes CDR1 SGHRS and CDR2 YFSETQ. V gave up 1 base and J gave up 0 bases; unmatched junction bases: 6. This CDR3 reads CASSLSSGGSSYEQYF. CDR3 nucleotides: TGCGCCAGCAGCTTGTCCTCAGGGGGCTCCTCCTACGAGCAGTACTTC.

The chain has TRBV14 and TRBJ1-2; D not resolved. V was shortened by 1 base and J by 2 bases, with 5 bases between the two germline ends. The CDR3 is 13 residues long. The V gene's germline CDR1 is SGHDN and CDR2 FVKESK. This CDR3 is CASSQGRNYGYTF. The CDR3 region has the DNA TGTGCCAGCAGCCAAGGGCGGAACTATGGCTACACCTTC.

CDR3: CASSQSLQGAEQPQHF. The CDR3, as DNA: TGCGCCAGCAGCCAGAGCCTCCAGGGGGCGGAGCAGCCCCAGCATTTT. The rearrangement links TRBV4-3 to TRBJ1-5, with 8 bases lining up with TRBD1. The germline V gene has CDR1 LGHNA and CDR2 YSLEER. This CDR3 comprises 16 residues. Trimming at V came to 3 bases and at J to 7 bases, leaving 11 bases not matched to a gene.

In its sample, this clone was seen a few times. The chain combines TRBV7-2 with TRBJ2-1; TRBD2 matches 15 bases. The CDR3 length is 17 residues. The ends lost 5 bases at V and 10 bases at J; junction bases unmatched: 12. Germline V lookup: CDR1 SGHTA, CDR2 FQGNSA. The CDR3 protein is CASSAGLAGGPPGEQFF. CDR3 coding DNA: TGTGCCAGCAGCGCCGGACTAGCGGGAGGGCCTCCTGGGGAGCAGTTCTTC.

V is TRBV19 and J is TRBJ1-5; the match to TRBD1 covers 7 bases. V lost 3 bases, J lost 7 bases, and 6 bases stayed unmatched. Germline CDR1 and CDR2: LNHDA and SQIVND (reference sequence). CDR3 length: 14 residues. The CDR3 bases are TGTGCCAGTAGTATGGGACAGCCTCGGCAGCCCCAGCATTTT. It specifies CASSMGQPRQPQHF.

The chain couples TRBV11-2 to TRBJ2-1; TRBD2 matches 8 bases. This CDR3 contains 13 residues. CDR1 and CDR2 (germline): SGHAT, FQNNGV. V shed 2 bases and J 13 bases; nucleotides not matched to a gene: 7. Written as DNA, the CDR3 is TGTGCCAGCAGCTTATCCCGGGAGGGCCTTCAGTTCTTC. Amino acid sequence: CASSLSREGLQFF. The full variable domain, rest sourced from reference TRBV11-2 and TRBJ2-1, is EAGVAQSPRYKIIEKRQSVAFWCNPISGHATLYWYQQILGQGPKLLIQFQNNGVVDDSQLPKDRFSAERLKGVDSTLKIQPAKLEDSAVYLCASSLSREGLQFFGPGTRLTVL.

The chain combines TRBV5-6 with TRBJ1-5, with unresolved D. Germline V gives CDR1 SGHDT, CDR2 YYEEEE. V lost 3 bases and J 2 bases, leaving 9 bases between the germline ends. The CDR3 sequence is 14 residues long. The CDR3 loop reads CASSSIRGNQPQHF. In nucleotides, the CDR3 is TGTGCCAGCAGCTCCATTAGGGGCAATCAGCCCCAGCATTTT.

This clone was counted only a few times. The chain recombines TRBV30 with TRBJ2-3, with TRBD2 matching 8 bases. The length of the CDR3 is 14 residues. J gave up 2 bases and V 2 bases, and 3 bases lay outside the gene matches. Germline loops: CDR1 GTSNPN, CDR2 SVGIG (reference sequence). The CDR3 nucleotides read TGTGCCTGGAGTCCGCGGGAGGTCACAGATACGCAGTATTTT. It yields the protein CAWSPREVTDTQYF.

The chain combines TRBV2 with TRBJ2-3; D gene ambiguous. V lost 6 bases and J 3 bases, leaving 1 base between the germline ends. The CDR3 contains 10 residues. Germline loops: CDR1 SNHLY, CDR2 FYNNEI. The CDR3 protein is CASRTDTQYF. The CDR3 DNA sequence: TGTGCCAGCAGAACAGATACGCAGTATTTT.

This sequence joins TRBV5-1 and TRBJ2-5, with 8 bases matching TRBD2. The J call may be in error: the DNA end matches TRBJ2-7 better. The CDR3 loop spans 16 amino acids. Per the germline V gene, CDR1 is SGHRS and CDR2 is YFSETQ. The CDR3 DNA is TGCGCCAGCAGCTTGAGCCCTAGCGGGTCCTCCTACGAGCAGTACTTC. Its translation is CASSLSPSGSSYEQYF.

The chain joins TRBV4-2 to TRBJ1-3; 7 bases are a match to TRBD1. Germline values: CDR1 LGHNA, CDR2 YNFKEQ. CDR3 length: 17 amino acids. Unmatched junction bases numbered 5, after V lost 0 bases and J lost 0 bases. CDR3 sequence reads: CASSQDPTGLSGNTIYF. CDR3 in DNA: TGTGCCAGCAGCCAAGACCCGACAGGGCTCTCTGGAAACACCATATATTTT.